The clone carrying this T cell receptor beta chain was seen more than once but under ten times. One junction end disagrees with the germline gene, perhaps due to a read error. Russia was home to the donors, healthy Caucasian individuals aged 6 to 90. Staff drew 9 to 10 milliliters of peripheral blood from each donor. Total RNA, at least 6 micrograms per sample, was extracted from PBMCs. Using a J-beta primer mix together with a sample-barcoded 5' primer, a second PCR was run for roughly 6 to 12 cycles. Using its own MiXCR run on the 5' RACE reads, TCRdb lists one record per CDR3 protein. The sample yields 1.5 million to 2 million distinct CDR3 sequences, under 30% seen once. The entry originates in a study of blood T cells in healthy people across ages. Across the whole study: Capture via template switching afforded approximately one barcoded beta molecule per two T cells.

There are 16 residues in the CDR3. The germline gives CDR1 DFQATT, CDR2 SNEGSKA (reference sequence). This clonotype was sampled from a woman aged 25 to 39 in good health. Sequenced material: blood. The chain couples TRBV20-1 to TRBJ2-4; D is tentatively TRBD1 or TRBD2 (5 bases each). CDR3 bases: TGCAGTGCTAGAGTGCCGGGACCAATAGCCAAAAGCATTCAGTACTTC. Translation: CSARVPGPIAKSIQYF.